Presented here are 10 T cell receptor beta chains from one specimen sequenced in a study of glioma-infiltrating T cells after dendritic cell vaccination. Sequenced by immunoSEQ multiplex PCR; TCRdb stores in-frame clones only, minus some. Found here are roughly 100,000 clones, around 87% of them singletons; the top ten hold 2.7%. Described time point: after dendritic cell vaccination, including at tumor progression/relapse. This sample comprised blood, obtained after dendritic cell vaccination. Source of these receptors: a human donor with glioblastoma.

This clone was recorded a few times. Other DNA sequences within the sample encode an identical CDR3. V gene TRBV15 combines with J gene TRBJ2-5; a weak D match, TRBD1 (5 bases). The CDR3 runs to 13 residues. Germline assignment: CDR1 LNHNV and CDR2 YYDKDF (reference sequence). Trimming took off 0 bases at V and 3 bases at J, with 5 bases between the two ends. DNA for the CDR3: TGTGCCACCAGCAGAGACAGGGAAGAGACCCAGTACTTC. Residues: CATSRDREETQYF.

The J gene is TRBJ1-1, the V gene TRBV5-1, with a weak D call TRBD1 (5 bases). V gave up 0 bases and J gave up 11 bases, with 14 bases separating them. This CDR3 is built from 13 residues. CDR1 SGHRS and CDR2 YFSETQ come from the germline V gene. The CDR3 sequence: CASSLEQGPSAFF. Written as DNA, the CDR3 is TGCGCCAGCAGCTTGGAGCAGGGTCCTTCCGCTTTCTTT.

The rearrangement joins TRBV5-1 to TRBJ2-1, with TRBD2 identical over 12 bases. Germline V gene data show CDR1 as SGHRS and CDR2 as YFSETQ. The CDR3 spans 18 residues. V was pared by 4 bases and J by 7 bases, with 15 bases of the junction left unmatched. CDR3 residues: CASSGGFLAGGPGNEQFF. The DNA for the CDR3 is TGCGCCAGCAGCGGGGGGTTCCTAGCGGGAGGGCCTGGGAATGAGCAGTTCTTC.

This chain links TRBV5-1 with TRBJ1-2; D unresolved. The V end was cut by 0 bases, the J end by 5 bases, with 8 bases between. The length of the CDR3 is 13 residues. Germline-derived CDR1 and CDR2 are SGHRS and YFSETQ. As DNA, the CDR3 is TGCGCCAGCAGCTTGGCCGGCGGGTATGGCTACACCTTC. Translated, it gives CASSLAGGYGYTF.

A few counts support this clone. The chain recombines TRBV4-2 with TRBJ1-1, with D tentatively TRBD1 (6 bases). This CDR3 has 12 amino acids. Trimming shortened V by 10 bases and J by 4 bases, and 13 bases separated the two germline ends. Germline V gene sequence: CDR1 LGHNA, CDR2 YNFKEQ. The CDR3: CATGGGGTEAFF. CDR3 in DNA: TGTGCCACTGGGGGAGGGGGCACTGAAGCTTTCTTT.

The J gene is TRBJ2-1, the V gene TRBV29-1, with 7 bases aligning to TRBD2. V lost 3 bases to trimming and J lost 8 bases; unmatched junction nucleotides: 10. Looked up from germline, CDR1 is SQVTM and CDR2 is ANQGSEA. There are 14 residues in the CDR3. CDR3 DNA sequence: TGCAGCGTTGAGAGGACTAGACCAATCGATGAGCAGTTCTTC. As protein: CSVERTRPIDEQFF.

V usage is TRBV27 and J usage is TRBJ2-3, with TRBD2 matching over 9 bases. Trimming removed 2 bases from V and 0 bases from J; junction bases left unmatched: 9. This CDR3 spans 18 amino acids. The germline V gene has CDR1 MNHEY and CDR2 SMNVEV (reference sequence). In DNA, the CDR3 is TGTGCCAGCAGTTTAATCGGCGGGAGGGCTACTAGCACAGATACGCAGTATTTT. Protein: CASSLIGGRATSTDTQYF.

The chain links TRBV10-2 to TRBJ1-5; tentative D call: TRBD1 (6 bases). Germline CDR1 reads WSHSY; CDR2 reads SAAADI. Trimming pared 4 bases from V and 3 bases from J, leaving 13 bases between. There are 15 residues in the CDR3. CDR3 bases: TGCGCCAGCAGTGGAGGGGAGGGGGACAATCAGCCCCAGCATTTT. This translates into CASSGGEGDNQPQHF.

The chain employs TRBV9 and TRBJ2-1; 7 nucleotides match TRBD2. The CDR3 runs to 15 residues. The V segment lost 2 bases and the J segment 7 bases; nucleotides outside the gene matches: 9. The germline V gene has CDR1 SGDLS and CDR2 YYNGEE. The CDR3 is CASSVAGAPLNEQFF. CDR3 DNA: TGTGCCAGCAGCGTGGCGGGAGCTCCCCTAAATGAGCAGTTCTTC.

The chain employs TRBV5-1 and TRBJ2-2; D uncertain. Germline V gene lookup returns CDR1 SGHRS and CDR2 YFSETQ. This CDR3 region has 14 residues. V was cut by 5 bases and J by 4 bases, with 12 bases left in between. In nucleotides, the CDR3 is TGCGCCAGCAGTTCCCAGGCCGGCACCGGGGAGCTGTTTTTT. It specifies CASSSQAGTGELFF.